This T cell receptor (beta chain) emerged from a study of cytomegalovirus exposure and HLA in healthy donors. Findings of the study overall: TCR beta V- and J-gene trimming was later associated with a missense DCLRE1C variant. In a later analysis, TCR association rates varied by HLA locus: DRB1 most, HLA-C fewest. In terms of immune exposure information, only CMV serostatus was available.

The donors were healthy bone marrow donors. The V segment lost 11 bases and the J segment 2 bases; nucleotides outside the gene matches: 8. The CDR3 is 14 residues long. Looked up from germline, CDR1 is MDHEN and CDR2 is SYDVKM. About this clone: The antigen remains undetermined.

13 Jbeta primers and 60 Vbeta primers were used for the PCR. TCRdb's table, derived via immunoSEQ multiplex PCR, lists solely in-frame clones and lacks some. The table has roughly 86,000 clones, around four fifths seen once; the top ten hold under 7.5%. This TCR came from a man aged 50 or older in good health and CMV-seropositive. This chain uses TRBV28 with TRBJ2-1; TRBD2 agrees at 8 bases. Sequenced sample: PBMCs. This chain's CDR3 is CASLGGETYNEQFF. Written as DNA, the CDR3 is TGTGCCTCCCTCGGGGGGGAAACCTACAATGAGCAGTTCTTC.